These 15 T cell receptor beta chains share one sample of origin, sequenced in a study of T-cell memory formation after mild COVID-19. A single record per CDR3 protein comes from TCRdb applying MiXCR to the 5' RACE reads. The sample holds 140,000 to 150,000 distinct CDR3 sequences, approximately 25% seen once. The sequencing input was PBMCs or a T cell subset sorted from them (not recorded which). These receptors were collected from an adult woman who had mild COVID-19 (a few samples of this study predate the infection). Cell type and time point are not known.

This clonotype was seen repeatedly, ten times or more. V is TRBV7-9 and J is TRBJ2-1, with a tentative D call TRBD1 (5 bases). CDR1 is SEHNR and CDR2 is FQNEAQ in the germline V gene (reference sequence). The CDR3 spans 15 residues. Trimming removed 7 bases at V and 1 base at J, with 14 bases between. This chain's CDR3 is CASTTAGSSYNEQFF. The CDR3 coding sequence is TGTGCCAGCACTACGGCAGGGTCATCCTACAATGAGCAGTTCTTC.

The gene calls are TRBV19 and TRBJ1-5, with D uncertain. This CDR3 spans 14 amino acids. V lost 3 bases, J lost 0 bases, and 6 bases lay in between. The germline gives CDR1 LNHDA, CDR2 SQIVND (reference sequence). This CDR3 is CASSITDSNQPQHF. For the CDR3, the DNA is TGTGCCAGTAGTATTACGGATAGCAATCAGCCCCAGCATTTT. The full variable domain, in which reference TRBV19 and TRBJ1-5 provide the parts outside the CDR3, is DGGITQSPKYLFRKEGQNVTLSCEQNLNHDAMYWYRQDPGQGLRLIYYSQIVNDFQKGDIAEGYSVSREKKESFPLTVTSAQKNPTAFYLCASSITDSNQPQHFGDGTRLSIL.

The genes are TRBV12-3 or TRBV12-4 and TRBJ2-7, with 12 bases matching TRBD1. Losses at the gene ends were 7 bases for V and 7 bases for J; bases not matched to a gene: 14. This CDR3 has 16 amino acids. The DNA of the CDR3 is TGTGCCAGCACTCCTTCCACAGGGACAGGGGGCGGGGAGCAGTACTTC. It translates to CASTPSTGTGGGEQYF.

This sequence joins TRBV5-4 and TRBJ1-5; tentative D call: TRBD1 (5 bases). The CDR3 is 15 amino acids. With 7 bases removed from V and 5 bases from J, the gap between germline ends came to 19 bases. Germline CDR1 and CDR2: SGHNT and YYREEE (reference sequence). The CDR3 loop is CASAGHHLPDQPQHF. As DNA, the CDR3 is TGTGCCAGCGCAGGACACCACCTGCCCGATCAGCCCCAGCATTTT.

This clonotype has a handful of counts. The chain uses TRBV5-5 and TRBJ2-7; D ambiguous. Germline lookup yields CDR1 SGHKS and CDR2 YYEKEE (reference sequence). V lost 0 bases to trimming and J lost 3 bases, with 10 bases between them. The CDR3 contains 14 residues. Here the CDR3 reads CASSLEGRFYEQYF. CDR3 nucleotide sequence: TGTGCCAGCAGCTTGGAGGGCAGATTCTACGAGCAGTACTTC.

This CDR3 reads CATSRDPPTGVLNEQFF. The CDR3, as DNA: TGTGCCACCAGCAGAGATCCCCCTACAGGGGTCCTGAATGAGCAGTTCTTC. V usage is TRBV15 and J usage is TRBJ2-1; 7 nucleotides align to TRBD1. The V and J ends lost 0 bases and 7 bases, in that order; junction bases with no gene match: 12. CDR3 length: 17 residues. Germline loops: CDR1 LNHNV, CDR2 YYDKDF (reference sequence).

V and J are TRBV15 and TRBJ1-1; D might be TRBD1 (5 bases). The V end lost 1 base, the J end lost 0 bases, and 9 bases lay between the germline ends. The germline gives CDR1 LNHNV, CDR2 YYDKDF (reference sequence). The CDR3 has 15 amino acids. The CDR3 is CATSRVAGLNTEAFF. CDR3 DNA: TGTGCCACCAGCAGAGTGGCAGGGTTGAACACTGAAGCTTTCTTT.

The table lists this clonotype with many counts. The gene calls are TRBV12-3 or TRBV12-4 and TRBJ2-5; D is perhaps TRBD1 or TRBD2 (6 bases each). This CDR3 has 15 amino acids. The germline V and J ends were trimmed by 1 base and 1 base, with 10 bases remaining between them. This CDR3 reads CASSLGRGLQETQYF. The CDR3 nucleotides are TGTGCCAGCAGTTTAGGTCGGGGGCTCCAAGAGACCCAGTACTTC.

This clonotype has only a few counts. The J gene is TRBJ1-2, the V gene TRBV6-5; tentatively, D is TRBD1 (5 bases). CDR1 and CDR2 (germline): MNHEY, SVGAGI. This CDR3 region has 13 residues. With 4 bases removed from V and 4 bases from J, the gap between germline ends came to 10 bases. The CDR3 region is CASSFSGTYGYTF. CDR3 bases: TGTGCCAGCAGTTTCTCAGGGACCTATGGCTACACCTTC.

This chain joins TRBV25-1 and TRBJ1-2; 8 positions agree with TRBD1. The CDR3 is 17 amino acids. Germline CDR1 is MGHDK and CDR2 is SYGVNS. V lost 2 bases to trimming and J lost 3 bases; unmatched junction nucleotides: 11. CDR3 coding DNA: TGTGCCAGCAGTGAAGCGGTTCGGCAGGGGGCTGACTATGGCTACACCTTC. As protein: CASSEAVRQGADYGYTF.

This clonotype has more than one count but fewer than ten. The CDR3 nucleotides are TGCGCCAGCAGCGTCGGGAACGGGAGGGAAGAGCAGTTCTTC. This codes for CASSVGNGREEQFF. V usage is TRBV5-1 and J usage is TRBJ2-1, with 8 positions matching TRBD2. V shed 4 bases and J 10 bases; nucleotides not matched to a gene: 10. This CDR3 has 14 residues. Germline V gene lookup returns CDR1 SGHRS and CDR2 YFSETQ. Supplemented by reference TRBV5-1 and TRBJ2-1, the full variable domain reads KAGVTQTPRYLIKTRGQQVTLSCSPISGHRSVSWYQQTPGQGLQFLFEYFSETQRNKGNFPGRFSGRQFSNSRSEMNVSTLELGDSALYLCASSVGNGREEQFFGPGTRLTVL.

The chain carries TRBV29-1 and TRBJ2-1; 10 nucleotides align to TRBD1. The CDR3 is 18 residues long. Germline assignment: CDR1 SQVTM and CDR2 ANQGSEA. V shed 2 bases and J 4 bases; nucleotides not matched to a gene: 14. For the CDR3, the DNA is TGCAGCGTTGAAAGCCCGCATTCCGGGACAGGGGATTACAATGAGCAGTTCTTC. This gives the protein CSVESPHSGTGDYNEQFF.

J is TRBJ2-5 and V is TRBV20-1, with TRBD2 matching over 7 bases. The trim removed 5 bases at V and 4 bases at J, leaving 10 bases unmatched. Germline CDR1 DFQATT, CDR2 SNEGSKA (reference sequence). The CDR3 spans 14 residues. CDR3 region: CSAFHLAEGETQYF. CDR3 sequence (DNA): TGCAGTGCTTTCCATCTAGCGGAGGGAGAGACCCAGTACTTC.

The V and J genes are TRBV20-1 and TRBJ1-5, with a possible D match to TRBD1 (5 bases). Germline CDR1 DFQATT, CDR2 SNEGSKA (reference sequence). Trimming left V 1 base short and J 3 bases short, with 16 bases between. The CDR3 has 16 amino acids. This CDR3 reads CSARGFGQGVNQPQHF. The CDR3 bases are TGCAGTGCTAGAGGGTTCGGTCAGGGAGTCAATCAGCCCCAGCATTTT.

The CDR3 loop reads CASSSPPDGANEQFF. The CDR3 DNA is TGTGCCAGCAGCTCGCCCCCGGACGGGGCCAATGAGCAGTTCTTC. This chain joins TRBV7-9 and TRBJ2-1, with D perhaps assigned TRBD1 or TRBD2 (5 bases each). The CDR3 contains 15 residues. Deletions cut 4 bases from V and 6 bases from J, with 16 bases between. Germline V gene data show CDR1 as SEHNR and CDR2 as FQNEAQ (reference sequence).